A single sample gave rise to the 20 T cell receptor beta chains below, sequenced in a study of neoadjuvant anti-PD-1 for oral cavity cancer. Generated by immunoSEQ multiplex PCR, the TCRdb table keeps only in-frame clones and is missing some. This sample yields 63,000 or so clones, of which approximately 87% are seen a single time; around 3% belongs to the top ten. Time point here: after neoadjuvant nivolumab, at surgical resection. This specimen consisted of PBMCs, obtained after nivolumab (anti-PD-1) treatment. The receptors were sampled from a person between 35 and 79 years old with oral cavity squamous cell carcinoma.

The V gene is TRBV27, the J gene TRBJ2-5; 11 bases match TRBD1. J lost 7 bases, V lost 2 bases, and 12 bases had no gene match. There are 17 residues in the CDR3. Germline CDR1 MNHEY, CDR2 SMNVEV (reference sequence). In DNA form, the CDR3 reads TGTGCCAGCAGTTTACGTATCCTCGGACAGGGGGCTGGGACCCAGTACTTC. It specifies CASSLRILGQGAGTQYF.

The chain has TRBV6-1 and TRBJ2-1; the D is unclear. Trimming removed 7 bases at V and 1 base at J, with 14 bases between. This CDR3 is built from 15 residues. Germline V lookup: CDR1 MNHNS, CDR2 SASEGT. The CDR3 DNA reads TGTGCCAGCATAAAAACAGCCTCTTCCTACAATGAGCAGTTCTTC. Translated, it gives CASIKTASSYNEQFF.

This chain links TRBV30 with TRBJ1-5; 8 bases agree with TRBD1. The length of the CDR3 is 13 residues. The germline CDR1 and CDR2 sequences are GTSNPN and SVGIG (reference sequence). V was clipped by 3 bases and J by 7 bases; unmatched bases: 5. The CDR3 here is CAWSPQGAQPQHF. CDR3 in DNA: TGTGCCTGGAGCCCTCAGGGGGCACAGCCCCAGCATTTT.

This chain uses TRBV27 with TRBJ1-1; D unresolved. V was trimmed by 2 bases and J by 1 base, leaving 8 bases between them. CDR3 size: 14 residues. Germline V gene lookup returns CDR1 MNHEY and CDR2 SMNVEV (reference sequence). CDR3 nucleotides: TGTGCCAGCAGTTTAGGACTCAGGAACACTGAAGCTTTCTTT. Its protein is CASSLGLRNTEAFF.

This chain links TRBV19 with TRBJ2-2; the match to TRBD1 covers 7 bases. Germline loops: CDR1 LNHDA, CDR2 SQIVND (reference sequence). There are 14 residues in the CDR3. The V and J ends lost 7 bases and 2 bases, in that order; junction bases with no gene match: 4. DNA for the CDR3: TGTGCCAGTACGAGACAGGGCAACACCGGGGAGCTGTTTTTT. It is translated as CASTRQGNTGELFF.

J is TRBJ1-5 and V is TRBV19; D is unclear. The CDR3 is made up of 15 amino acids. The V gene's germline CDR1 is LNHDA and CDR2 SQIVND (reference sequence). Trimming removed 4 bases from V and 2 bases from J, with 12 bases in between. The CDR3 here is CASSTGPWGNQPQHF. The CDR3 DNA reads as TGTGCCAGTAGTACCGGACCGTGGGGCAATCAGCCCCAGCATTTT.

V usage is TRBV18 and J usage is TRBJ1-1; a possible D gene is TRBD1 (5 bases). With 0 bases removed from V and 2 bases from J, the gap between germline ends came to 10 bases. The CDR3 is 15 amino acids. From germline, CDR1 is KGHSH and CDR2 LQKENI. The DNA for the CDR3 is TGTGCCAGCTCACCACCTGGGGGGTCCAACACTGAAGCTTTCTTT. Its protein is CASSPPGGSNTEAFF.

This clone turned up a few times. V gene TRBV2 combines with J gene TRBJ1-2, with TRBD1 matching 9 bases. Trimming cost V 4 bases and J 5 bases; bases outside gene matches: 2. This CDR3 is 13 amino acids long. Germline-derived CDR1 and CDR2 are SNHLY and FYNNEI. This CDR3 is CASSGTGVYGYTF. For the CDR3, the DNA is TGTGCCAGCAGTGGGACAGGGGTATATGGCTACACCTTC.

This clone showed up just once. The V gene is TRBV6-1, the J gene TRBJ2-5; 9 positions agree with TRBD2. J gave up 3 bases and V 8 bases, and 4 bases lay outside the gene matches. CDR3 size: 13 residues. CDR1 is MNHNS, CDR2 SASEGT, per germline. The CDR3 loop is CASDLAGKETQYF. CDR3 sequence (DNA): TGTGCCAGCGACCTAGCGGGAAAAGAGACCCAGTACTTC.

The chain has TRBV5-1 and TRBJ1-2; D gene uncertain. V lost 4 bases and J lost 1, with 11 bases in between. This CDR3 region has 14 residues. Germline CDR1 reads SGHRS; CDR2 reads YFSETQ. The CDR3 DNA reads TGCGCCAGCAGCCTACACCCGCTTAACTATGGCTACACCTTC. It specifies CASSLHPLNYGYTF.

The chain is built from TRBV5-8 and TRBJ2-7, with D uncertain. Germline CDR1 reads SGHTS; CDR2 reads YDEGEE. V was pared by 1 base and J by 6 bases, with 14 bases between. The CDR3 sequence is 14 residues long. For the CDR3, the DNA is TGTGCCAGCAGCTTGTGGGCCTTCTATGGCGAGCAGTACTTC. This encodes CASSLWAFYGEQYF.

This chain links TRBV7-6 with TRBJ2-6; D unclear. The CDR3 contains 15 residues. V gave up 1 base and J gave up 0 bases, with 4 bases separating them. Per the germline V gene, CDR1 is SGHVS and CDR2 is FNYEAQ. CDR3 coding DNA: TGTGCCAGCAGCTTAGGGGGCTCTGGGGCCAACGTCCTGACTTTC. Translation: CASSLGGSGANVLTF.

The V call is TRBV11-2, the J call TRBJ2-1, with D maybe TRBD2 (5 bases). Trimming took 2 bases from V and 8 from J, leaving 10 bases between them. The CDR3 is 13 amino acids. Germline values: CDR1 SGHAT, CDR2 FQNNGV. The CDR3 bases are TGTGCCAGCAGCTTATTCGGCGGGTATGAGCAGTTCTTC. Translation: CASSLFGGYEQFF.

This clone was seen a handful of times. The chain joins TRBV5-5 to TRBJ2-5, with a possible D match to TRBD1 (6 bases). V gave up 0 bases and J gave up 4 bases, with 13 bases separating them. The CDR3 contains 15 residues. The germline V gene encodes CDR1 SGHKS and CDR2 YYEKEE (reference sequence). CDR3 amino acids: CASSLDTTRGETQYF. The CDR3 coding sequence is TGTGCCAGCAGCTTGGACACAACCAGGGGAGAGACCCAGTACTTC.

The chain uses TRBV7-9 and TRBJ2-2; D unresolved. The CDR3 is 14 amino acids. Per germline, CDR1 SEHNR and CDR2 FQNEAQ (reference sequence). Trimming left V 3 bases short and J 5 bases short, with 10 bases between. CDR3 residues: CASSLLGQTGELFF. The CDR3 nucleotides read TGTGCCAGCAGCTTGCTGGGCCAGACCGGGGAGCTGTTTTTT.

V gene TRBV29-1 combines with J gene TRBJ2-3, with D perhaps matching TRBD2 (5 bases). CDR3 length: 13 residues. Per germline, CDR1 SQVTM and CDR2 ANQGSEA. The germline V and J ends were trimmed by 7 bases and 2 bases, with 13 bases remaining between them. This chain's CDR3 is CSGRDPSTDTQYF. CDR3 nucleotides: TGCAGCGGACGGGATCCCTCCACAGATACGCAGTATTTT.

The chain joins TRBV4-1 to TRBJ2-3, with TRBD2 matching over 10 bases. Germline values: CDR1 MGHRA, CDR2 YSYEKL. V dropped 5 bases and J dropped 1; count of bases not matched to a gene: 15. CDR3 size: 19 residues. DNA for the CDR3: TGCGCCAGCAGCGTCAGGGAGCGGGAGGGCCCTCATGGCACAGATACGCAGTATTTT. As protein: CASSVREREGPHGTDTQYF.

The chain uses TRBV6-5 and TRBJ1-6, with TRBD1 matching over 7 bases. The V gene's germline CDR1 is MNHEY and CDR2 SVGAGI. Unmatched junction bases numbered 9, after V lost 6 bases and J lost 10 bases. This CDR3 comprises 14 residues. The CDR3 bases are TGTGCCAGCAGGGAGGACAGGAGTCACTCACCCCTCCACTTT. It codes for CASREDRSHSPLHF.

CDR3 sequence: CASSAYRGGYTF. CDR3 in DNA: TGTGCCAGCAGCGCCTACAGGGGAGGCTACACCTTC. This chain links TRBV5-6 with TRBJ1-2; 7 nucleotides agree with TRBD1. This CDR3 contains 12 residues. Germline V gene lookup returns CDR1 SGHDT and CDR2 YYEEEE. The trim removed 4 bases at V and 8 bases at J, leaving 5 bases unmatched. The full variable domain, its missing parts supplied by reference TRBV5-6 and TRBJ1-2, is DAGVTQSPTHLIKTRGQQVTLRCSPKSGHDTVSWYQQALGQGPQFIFQYYEEEERQRGNFPDRFSGHQFPNYSSELNVNALLLGDSALYLCASSAYRGGYTFGSGTRLTVV.

The chain couples TRBV4-1 to TRBJ2-3; 11 bases align to TRBD2. V was pared by 1 base and J by 4 bases, with 4 bases of the junction left unmatched. Germline CDR1 and CDR2: MGHRA and YSYEKL. The CDR3 length is 16 residues. CDR3 loop: CASSQAGGLAADTQYF. The CDR3 DNA reads TGCGCCAGCAGCCAAGCTGGGGGACTAGCGGCAGATACGCAGTATTTT.